This T cell receptor (beta chain) came from a study of cytomegalovirus exposure and HLA in healthy donors. Findings of the study overall: An observed cluster of highly shared sequence variants was recorded as a likely sequencing artifact. Later work found that TCR association rates differed between HLA loci; DRB1 had the most and HLA-C the fewest.

The PCR contained 60 Vbeta and 13 Jbeta primers. Original processing notes: A later analysis tallied 80 million or so unique TCR beta chains, roughly 11 million of them shared. Assay used: immunoSEQ multiplex PCR; TCRdb lists only in-frame clones, some missing. V and J calls and clone size follow that table, whereas D and trimming were derived from the DNA. Here the sample spans almost 200,000 clones, roughly 77% being singletons. V dropped 7 bases and J dropped 2; count of bases not matched to a gene: 7. The germline V gene has CDR1 MNHEY and CDR2 SVGAGI. CDR3 length equals 14 residues. This clone was observed once. What it recognizes is unknown.

The sample consisted of PBMCs. The TCR comes from a male donor in good health and CMV-seropositive. This chain links TRBV6-5 with TRBJ2-7; TRBD1 agrees at 8 bases. CDR3 protein: CASNPTGVPYEQYF. CDR3 coding DNA: TGTGCCAGCAACCCGACAGGGGTCCCCTACGAGCAGTACTTC.